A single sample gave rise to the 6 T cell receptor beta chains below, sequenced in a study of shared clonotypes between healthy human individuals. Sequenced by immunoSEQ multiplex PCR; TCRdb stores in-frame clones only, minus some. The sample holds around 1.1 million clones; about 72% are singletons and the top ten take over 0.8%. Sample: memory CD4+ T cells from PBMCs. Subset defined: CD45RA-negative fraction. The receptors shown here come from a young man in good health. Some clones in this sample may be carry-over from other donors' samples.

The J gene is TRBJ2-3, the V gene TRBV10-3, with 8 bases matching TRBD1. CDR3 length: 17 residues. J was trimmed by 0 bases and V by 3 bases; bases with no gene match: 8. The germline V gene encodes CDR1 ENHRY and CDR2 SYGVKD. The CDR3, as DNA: TGTGCCATCAGTGATTCCTACAGGGGGGTCAGCACAGATACGCAGTATTTT. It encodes CAISDSYRGVSTDTQYF.

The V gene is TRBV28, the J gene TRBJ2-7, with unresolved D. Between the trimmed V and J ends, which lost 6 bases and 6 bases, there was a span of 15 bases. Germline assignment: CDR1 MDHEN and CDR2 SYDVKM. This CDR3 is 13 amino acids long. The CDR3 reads CASSSLTLGEQYF. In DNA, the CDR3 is TGTGCCAGCAGCTCCCTCACCCTAGGCGAGCAGTACTTC.

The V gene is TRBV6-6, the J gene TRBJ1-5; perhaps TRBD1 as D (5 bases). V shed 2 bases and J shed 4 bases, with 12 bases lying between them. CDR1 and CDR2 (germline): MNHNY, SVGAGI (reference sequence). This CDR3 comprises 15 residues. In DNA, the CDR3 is TGTGCCAGCAGTTACCGGGACCAGTCGAATCAGCCCCAGCATTTT. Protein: CASSYRDQSNQPQHF.

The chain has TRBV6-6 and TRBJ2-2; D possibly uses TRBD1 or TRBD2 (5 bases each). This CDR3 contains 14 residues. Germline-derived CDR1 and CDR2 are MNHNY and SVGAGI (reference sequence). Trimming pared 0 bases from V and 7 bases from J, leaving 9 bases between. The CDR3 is CASSYSGPVGELFF. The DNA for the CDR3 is TGTGCCAGCAGTTACTCGGGACCGGTCGGGGAGCTGTTTTTT.

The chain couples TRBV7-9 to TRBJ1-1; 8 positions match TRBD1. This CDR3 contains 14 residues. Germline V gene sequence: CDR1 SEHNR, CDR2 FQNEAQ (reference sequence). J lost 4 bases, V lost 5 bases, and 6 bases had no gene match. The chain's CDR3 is CASSRFTGGTEAFF. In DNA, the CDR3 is TGTGCCAGCAGCCGATTTACAGGGGGCACTGAAGCTTTCTTT.

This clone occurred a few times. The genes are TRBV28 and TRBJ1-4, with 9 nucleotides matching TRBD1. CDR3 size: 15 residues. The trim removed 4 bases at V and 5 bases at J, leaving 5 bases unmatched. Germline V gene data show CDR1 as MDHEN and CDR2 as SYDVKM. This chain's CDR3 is CASSSPGTGNEKLFF. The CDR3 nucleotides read TGTGCCAGCAGTTCCCCCGGGACAGGGAATGAAAAACTGTTTTTT.